A selection of T cell receptor beta chains follows, all from one sample in a study of blood T cell repertoires in COVID-19. Some clones are missing from TCRdb's copy, which holds only in-frame ones; the method was immunoSEQ multiplex PCR. In the table there are approximately 180,000 clones, around 85% of which are singletons. The sequencing input was peripheral blood. These receptors all come from a human donor with active or convalescent COVID-19. The donor label of this sample is uncertain. Each CDR3 is given with its conserved first and last residue. The order of the fields is D gene, V gene, clone size, J gene, CDR3 DNA, CDR3 protein. A D gene is named only where the DNA matches it firmly. Clone size is given for some rows only: seen once, a few or many times, or a class if the clone is expanded.

D: -; V: TRBV5-1; size: -; J: TRBJ2-3; DNA: TGCGCCAGCAGCCTTGGCGCAGCGTGGGATACGCAGTATTTT; CDR3: CASSLGAAWDTQYF
D: TRBD1; V: TRBV6-2/TRBV6-3; size: -; J: TRBJ2-5; DNA: TGTGCCAGCAGTCGACAGGGGACCAGAGAGACCCAGTACTTC; CDR3: CASSRQGTRETQYF
D: -; V: TRBV3-1/TRBV3-2; size: -; J: TRBJ2-2; DNA: TGTGCCAGCAGCCAAGCGCTACTCTACACCGGGGAGCTGTTTTTT; CDR3: CASSQALLYTGELFF
D: TRBD1; V: TRBV5-6; size: -; J: TRBJ2-2; DNA: TGTGCCAGCAGCCTGACAGGGGTCGTCACCGGGGAGCTGTTTTTT; CDR3: CASSLTGVVTGELFF
D: -; V: TRBV11-2; size: -; J: TRBJ1-6; DNA: TGTGCCAGCAGCTTAGGCCCAAGGGGTAATTCACCCCTCCACTTT; CDR3: CASSLGPRGNSPLHF
D: TRBD1; V: TRBV5-5; size: -; J: TRBJ2-5; DNA: TGTGCCAGCAGCTTGGACAGGGGCGTCGAGACCCAGTACTTC; CDR3: CASSLDRGVETQYF
D: TRBD1; V: TRBV18; size: -; J: TRBJ2-7; DNA: TGTGCCAGCTCACCCGCAGGGGGCCACTACGAGCAGTACTTC; CDR3: CASSPAGGHYEQYF
D: -; V: TRBV15; size: -; J: TRBJ1-1; DNA: TGTGCCACCAGCAGAGATGGGCGGAACACTGAAGCTTTCTTT; CDR3: CATSRDGRNTEAFF
D: -; V: TRBV7-9; size: -; J: TRBJ2-2; DNA: TGTGCCAGCAGCTTACGGGGAGGCACCGGGGAGCTGTTTTTT; CDR3: CASSLRGGTGELFF
D: -; V: TRBV9; size: few; J: TRBJ1-4; DNA: TGTGCCAGCAGCCTGGAGGGAGGCTATGAAAAACTGTTTTTT; CDR3: CASSLEGGYEKLFF
D: -; V: TRBV7-6; size: -; J: TRBJ1-3; DNA: TGTGCCAGCAGCAATCGGGACTCCCCCATATATTTT; CDR3: CASSNRDSPIYF
D: TRBD2; V: TRBV18; size: -; J: TRBJ2-7; DNA: TGTGCCAGCTCACCACAGCGGGGCCCCTCCGAGCAGTACTTC; CDR3: CASSPQRGPSEQYF
D: TRBD1; V: TRBV7-3; size: once; J: TRBJ2-1; DNA: TGTGCCAGCAGCTTACAGGGGGCAGGTAATGAGCAGTTCTTC; CDR3: CASSLQGAGNEQFF
D: -; V: TRBV5-4; size: -; J: TRBJ2-6; DNA: TGTGCCAGCAGCTTGGTAGGGACTGCTCCTTCTGGGGCCAACGTCCTGACTTTC; CDR3: CASSLVGTAPSGANVLTF
D: TRBD2; V: TRBV7-8; size: -; J: TRBJ2-7; DNA: TGTGCCAGCAGCTCCCCCGGACTAGCGGAGGCCTACGAGCAGTACTTC; CDR3: CASSSPGLAEAYEQYF
D: -; V: TRBV7-9; size: -; J: TRBJ2-5; DNA: TGTGCCAGCAGCAATCTAGCGCCCCAAGAGACCCAGTACTTC; CDR3: CASSNLAPQETQYF
D: -; V: TRBV5-5; size: -; J: TRBJ1-3; DNA: TGTGCCAGCAGCTTGATCCAGGGTGGAAACACCATATATTTT; CDR3: CASSLIQGGNTIYF
D: TRBD2; V: TRBV3-1/TRBV3-2; size: -; J: TRBJ2-1; DNA: TGTGCCAGCAGCCTGAAGGGCGGGGGGAACTACAATGAGCAGTTCTTC; CDR3: CASSLKGGGNYNEQFF
D: -; V: TRBV6-1; size: few; J: TRBJ2-3; DNA: TGTGCCAGCAGTGACCCTTCAGGGGAAAAGAGCACAGATACGCAGTATTTT; CDR3: CASSDPSGEKSTDTQYF
D: -; V: TRBV6-2/TRBV6-3; size: -; J: TRBJ2-3; DNA: TGTGCCAGCAGTCCCATCTCAGGGGCAGATACGCAGTATTTT; CDR3: CASSPISGADTQYF
D: -; V: TRBV14; size: -; J: TRBJ1-4; DNA: TGTGCCAGCAGCCAAGAAGGGAGGGCCGGAAAACTGTTTTTT; CDR3: CASSQEGRAGKLFF
D: -; V: TRBV7-9; size: -; J: TRBJ2-7; DNA: TGTGCCAGCAGTTTGGCGGGTCTCTCCTACGAGCAGTACTTC; CDR3: CASSLAGLSYEQYF
D: -; V: TRBV6-6; size: -; J: TRBJ1-1; DNA: TGTGCCAGCACTGAGCCCAGGATGAACACTGAAGCTTTCTTT; CDR3: CASTEPRMNTEAFF
D: -; V: TRBV5-4; size: -; J: TRBJ2-2; DNA: TGTGCCAGCAGCTTGGGGGGGCGCTTTGGCACCGGGGAGCTGTTTTTT; CDR3: CASSLGGRFGTGELFF
D: TRBD1; V: TRBV2; size: -; J: TRBJ1-5; DNA: TGTGCCAGCAGTTCACAGGGGGTCAATCAGCCCCAGCATTTT; CDR3: CASSSQGVNQPQHF
D: TRBD1; V: TRBV5-1; size: -; J: TRBJ2-1; DNA: TGCGCCAGCAGCATCATCCAGGGGGTGGTTGCAAATGAGCAGTTCTTC; CDR3: CASSIIQGVVANEQFF
D: TRBD2; V: TRBV19; size: -; J: TRBJ2-7; DNA: TGTGCCAGTAGGACTAGCGGAACCTACGAGCAGTACTTC; CDR3: CASRTSGTYEQYF
D: TRBD2; V: TRBV6-5; size: -; J: TRBJ2-7; DNA: TGTGCCAGCAGGGAGCGGGGGCCCTACGAGCAGTACTTC; CDR3: CASRERGPYEQYF
D: -; V: TRBV6-6; size: -; J: TRBJ1-3; DNA: TGTGCCAGCAGTAAAGAGAGGCAGAGCTCTGGAAACACCATATATTTT; CDR3: CASSKERQSSGNTIYF
D: -; V: TRBV16; size: -; J: TRBJ2-6; DNA: TGTGCCAGCAGCCGGTCGGGAGGGGCCAACGTCCTGACTTTC; CDR3: CASSRSGGANVLTF
D: -; V: TRBV7-2; size: -; J: TRBJ1-4; DNA: TGTGCCAGCAGCTTAGAACCCGGGAGTAATGAAAAACTGTTTTTT; CDR3: CASSLEPGSNEKLFF
D: -; V: TRBV15; size: once; J: TRBJ2-7; DNA: TGTGCCACCAGCAGAGGAGGGAGCTACGAGCAGTACTTC; CDR3: CATSRGGSYEQYF
D: TRBD2; V: TRBV28; size: -; J: TRBJ2-2; DNA: TGTGCCAGCAGAGTTCCTCGGGGGGGGTTCTCGCGGGGCACCGGGGAGCTGTTTTTT; CDR3: CASRVPRGGFSRGTGELFF
D: TRBD1; V: TRBV7-2; size: -; J: TRBJ2-2; DNA: TGTGCCAGCAGCTCACTCAGGGGGACCGGGGAGCTGTTTTTT; CDR3: CASSSLRGTGELFF
D: TRBD2; V: TRBV13; size: -; J: TRBJ2-1; DNA: TGTGCCAGCAGCTTAGCACTAGCGGGAGCCAATGAGCAGTTCTTC; CDR3: CASSLALAGANEQFF
D: -; V: TRBV4-1; size: -; J: TRBJ2-7; DNA: TGCGCCAGCAGCCCCCCGGACCCCCAGGGGTACGAGCAGTACTTC; CDR3: CASSPPDPQGYEQYF
D: TRBD1; V: TRBV18; size: few; J: TRBJ1-3; DNA: TGTGCCAGCTCACCAAGCCCCCCAAGCAGGGGGTCAGGAAACACCATATATTTT; CDR3: CASSPSPPSRGSGNTIYF
D: TRBD2; V: TRBV28; size: -; J: TRBJ2-5; DNA: TGTGCCAGCAGGGGACTAGCGGGGTCAGAGACCCAGTACTTC; CDR3: CASRGLAGSETQYF
D: -; V: TRBV4-2; size: -; J: TRBJ1-2; DNA: TGTGCCAGCAGCCAATCCCGGGGGGGGGAGCGAGGCTACACCTTC; CDR3: CASSQSRGGERGYTF
D: TRBD2; V: TRBV5-1; size: -; J: TRBJ2-1; DNA: TGCGCCAGCAGAGAGGGCCCGTTCCCTAGCGGGCAAGGTTACAATGAGCAGTTCTTC; CDR3: CASREGPFPSGQGYNEQFF
D: TRBD2; V: TRBV28; size: -; J: TRBJ2-1; DNA: TGTGCCAGCAGCCAAAGCGGGGGGGCTATTAATGAGCAGTTCTTC; CDR3: CASSQSGGAINEQFF
D: TRBD2; V: TRBV7-6; size: -; J: TRBJ2-1; DNA: TGTGCCAGCAGCTTTGTAGCGGGGGACTCACTGGGTGAGCAGTTCTTC; CDR3: CASSFVAGDSLGEQFF
D: TRBD2; V: TRBV5-5; size: -; J: TRBJ2-5; DNA: TGTGCCAGCAGCTTGCGGGGGGGCCAAGAGACCCAGTACTTC; CDR3: CASSLRGGQETQYF
D: -; V: TRBV18; size: -; J: TRBJ1-4; DNA: TGTGCCAGCTCACCTACAAGGCAGGGAACCAATGAAAAACTGTTTTTT; CDR3: CASSPTRQGTNEKLFF
D: -; V: TRBV11-3; size: -; J: TRBJ2-1; DNA: TGTGCCAGCAGCTTAGGGCAGGGACAAGACTCCTACAATGAGCAGTTCTTC; CDR3: CASSLGQGQDSYNEQFF
D: -; V: TRBV5-1; size: -; J: TRBJ1-1; DNA: TGCGCCAGCAGCTGGGGACAGAACACTGAAGCTTTCTTT; CDR3: CASSWGQNTEAFF
D: TRBD2; V: TRBV5-1; size: -; J: TRBJ2-7; DNA: TGCGCCAGCAGCTTGTCCGCGGGAGGGGTCCCCTACGAGCAGTACTTC; CDR3: CASSLSAGGVPYEQYF
D: -; V: TRBV28; size: once; J: TRBJ1-1; DNA: TGTGCCAGCAGGCCACCCTCGACAGAGAACACTGAAGCTTTCTTT; CDR3: CASRPPSTENTEAFF
D: TRBD1; V: TRBV10-2; size: once; J: TRBJ2-3; DNA: TGCGCCAGCCTGGGGGCAGGGGGTGACACAGATACGCAGTATTTT; CDR3: CASLGAGGDTDTQYF
D: -; V: TRBV7-2; size: -; J: TRBJ1-3; DNA: TGTGCCAGCAGCCCCACTAGGTCCTCTGGAAACACCATATATTTT; CDR3: CASSPTRSSGNTIYF
D: -; V: TRBV29-1; size: -; J: TRBJ1-2; DNA: TGCAGCGTTGAATCGGCAGGTCTAGGCTACACCTTC; CDR3: CSVESAGLGYTF
D: TRBD2; V: TRBV5-5; size: few; J: TRBJ2-3; DNA: TGTGCCAGCAGCAGATCTAGTGTTAGCGGGCCCATCATCACAGATACGCAGTATTTT; CDR3: CASSRSSVSGPIITDTQYF
D: -; V: TRBV9; size: -; J: TRBJ2-3; DNA: TGTGCCAGCGGGGGTTGGGGGGCAGATACGCAGTATTTT; CDR3: CASGGWGADTQYF
D: -; V: TRBV21-1; size: -; J: TRBJ2-3; DNA: TGTGCCAGCAGGACCGGGGGGCTAGCGGGCCGCACAGATACGCAGTATTTT; CDR3: CASRTGGLAGRTDTQYF
D: TRBD1; V: TRBV29-1; size: -; J: TRBJ2-3; DNA: TGCAGCGTTTTGGGACAGGGAGCAGATACGCAGTATTTT; CDR3: CSVLGQGADTQYF